Shown below are 19 T cell receptor beta chains from a single sample sequenced in a study of early T cells in non-severe SARS-CoV-2 infection. TCRdb called the 5' RACE reads again in MiXCR, with one record for every CDR3 protein. Of more than 85,000 distinct CDR3 sequences detected, roughly 14% appear once; the ten largest clones hold approximately 6%. Sequencing was performed on whole blood. The source is an adult who was a healthcare worker with PCR-confirmed SARS-CoV-2 infection or an uninfected control (not recorded which).

This clonotype was observed a few times. The chain combines TRBV5-4 with TRBJ2-5, with D tentatively TRBD2 (6 bases). This CDR3 region has 19 residues. Per germline, CDR1 SGHNT and CDR2 YYREEE (reference sequence). Trimming removed 0 bases at V and 0 bases at J, with 21 bases between. The CDR3 is CASSLAWVAVQKYQETQYF. The CDR3 nucleotides are TGTGCCAGCAGCTTGGCCTGGGTAGCGGTCCAGAAATACCAAGAGACCCAGTACTTC. The complete variable domain, with remaining parts taken from reference TRBV5-4 and TRBJ2-5, reads ETGVTQSPTHLIKTRGQQVTLRCSSQSGHNTVSWYQQALGQGPQFIFQYYREEENGRGNFPPRFSGLQFPNYSSELNVNALELDDSALYLCASSLAWVAVQKYQETQYFGPGTRLLVL.

A few counts support this clonotype. The chain combines TRBV11-2 with TRBJ2-5; D not resolved. Germline CDR1 SGHAT, CDR2 FQNNGV. V lost 5 bases and J lost 3, with 13 bases in between. The CDR3 is 14 amino acids. CDR3 residues: CASSPIPEKETQYF. The CDR3 DNA reads as TGTGCCAGCAGCCCAATTCCCGAGAAAGAGACCCAGTACTTC.

The chain employs TRBV20-1 and TRBJ1-6; unclear D gene. V lost 6 bases and J lost 7, with 10 bases in between. The germline V gene has CDR1 DFQATT and CDR2 SNEGSKA (reference sequence). The CDR3 totals 12 residues. Here the CDR3 reads CSAASANSPLHF. The CDR3 DNA is TGCAGTGCCGCTTCAGCCAATTCACCCCTCCACTTT.

This clonotype was detected many times. The chain combines TRBV27 with TRBJ2-3, with 7 bases matching TRBD1. V lost 5 bases to trimming and J lost 2 bases; unmatched junction nucleotides: 7. CDR1 and CDR2 (germline): MNHEY, SMNVEV (reference sequence). The CDR3 loop spans 15 amino acids. The CDR3 nucleotides read TGTGCCAGCAGTCCCCCGGGACAGCTCACAGATACGCAGTATTTT. This sequence encodes CASSPPGQLTDTQYF.

J is TRBJ1-6 and V is TRBV5-1; D unclear. CDR1 is SGHRS, CDR2 YFSETQ, per germline. This CDR3 has 13 residues. V lost 3 bases and J lost 9, with 10 bases in between. The CDR3 spells CASSSPGGSPLHF. CDR3 nucleotides: TGCGCCAGCAGCTCCCCGGGAGGTTCACCCCTCCACTTT. The complete variable domain, with remaining parts taken from reference TRBV5-1 and TRBJ1-6, reads KAGVTQTPRYLIKTRGQQVTLSCSPISGHRSVSWYQQTPGQGLQFLFEYFSETQRNKGNFPGRFSGRQFSNSRSEMNVSTLELGDSALYLCASSSPGGSPLHFGNGTRLTVT.

This clonotype has a handful of counts. The J gene is TRBJ1-2, the V gene TRBV30; D is unclear. The V and J ends lost 0 bases and 7 bases respectively, with 9 bases between them. Per germline, CDR1 GTSNPN and CDR2 SVGIG (reference sequence). This CDR3 spans 12 amino acids. The CDR3 is CAWSVGGFGYTF. In DNA, the CDR3 is TGTGCCTGGAGTGTAGGCGGGTTTGGCTACACCTTC.

This clonotype showed up many times. An end of the junction differs from the germline gene, which may be a read error. In DNA form, the CDR3 reads TGTGCCAGCAGCAAAGAACCGTCCACCGGAGGGGGCCTTTACTACGAGCAGTACTTC. Amino acid sequence: CASSKEPSTGGGLYYEQYF. This rearrangement joins TRBV14 to TRBJ2-7, with D perhaps TRBD1 (7 bases). The CDR3 consists of 19 residues. Germline V gene data show CDR1 as SGHDN and CDR2 as FVKESK.

The chain has TRBV11-3 and TRBJ2-1; 7 nucleotides align to TRBD2. This CDR3 is built from 14 residues. Per germline, CDR1 SGHNT and CDR2 YENEEA. V shed 1 base and J 8 bases; nucleotides not matched to a gene: 5. The chain's CDR3 is CASSLGPGRDEQFF. CDR3 coding DNA: TGTGCCAGCAGCTTAGGTCCGGGGAGGGATGAGCAGTTCTTC.

The table lists this clonotype with a few counts. The CDR3 sequence: CASSHAGGYTEAFF. The DNA for the CDR3 is TGTGCCAGCAGCCACGCAGGGGGATACACTGAAGCTTTCTTT. The chain couples TRBV7-9 to TRBJ1-1; 7 nucleotides align to TRBD1. The CDR3 consists of 14 residues. CDR1 and CDR2 (germline): SEHNR, FQNEAQ (reference sequence). Trimming removed 5 bases from V and 3 bases from J; junction bases left unmatched: 6.

The chain couples TRBV28 to TRBJ2-1; 9 bases are shared with TRBD1. This CDR3 region has 16 residues. The V gene's germline CDR1 is MDHEN and CDR2 SYDVKM. The V gene end was trimmed by 2 bases and the J gene end by 7 bases; junction bases not matched to a gene: 9. The CDR3 DNA follows: TGTGCCAGCAGTTTAAGCCGGGACAGGGAAGGGAATGAGCAGTTCTTC. Translating gives CASSLSRDREGNEQFF.

Comment on this clonotype: A much larger clone is a single base away; this may be a read error. The J gene is TRBJ1-1, the V gene TRBV14, with D tentatively TRBD1 (6 bases). The V and J ends lost 5 bases and 1 base respectively, with 11 bases between them. CDR1 is SGHDN, CDR2 FVKESK, per germline. The CDR3 is 14 amino acids. CDR3 DNA sequence: TGTGCCAGCAGCTACAGGGACGAGAACACTGAAGCTTTCTTT. Its protein is CASSYRDENTEAFF.

J is TRBJ2-1 and V is TRBV20-1; TRBD2 agrees at 11 bases. J lost 8 bases, V lost 6 bases, and 9 bases had no gene match. The CDR3 has 14 residues. Germline V CDR1 and CDR2: DFQATT, SNEGSKA (reference sequence). CDR3 DNA: TGCAGTGCGCCAACTAGCGGGAGTACCGATGAGCAGTTCTTC. This sequence encodes CSAPTSGSTDEQFF.

This clonotype was seen ten or more times. The J gene is TRBJ1-1, the V gene TRBV28; maybe TRBD1 (6 bases). This CDR3 region has 14 residues. Germline V gene lookup returns CDR1 MDHEN and CDR2 SYDVKM. Trimming cost V 6 bases and J 5 bases, with 16 bases left between them. CDR3: CASSSIGGRTEAFF. The CDR3 nucleotides are TGTGCCAGCAGCTCTATCGGGGGCCGGACTGAAGCTTTCTTT.

At least ten counts were recorded for this clonotype. This chain links TRBV30 with TRBJ1-2; D may be TRBD1 (6 bases). The V gene's germline CDR1 is GTSNPN and CDR2 SVGIG (reference sequence). V lost 5 bases and J lost 4, with 11 bases in between. This CDR3 contains 12 residues. CDR3 sequence reads: CAWGTGSYGYTF. The DNA for the CDR3 is TGTGCCTGGGGTACAGGGAGCTATGGCTACACCTTC.

This clonotype has only a few counts. CDR3 sequence (DNA): TGCGCCAGCAGCCAACGGTTGGCTGTTGGGAACATTCAGTACTTC. This codes for CASSQRLAVGNIQYF. This rearrangement joins TRBV4-1 to TRBJ2-4; D call uncertain. This CDR3 is 15 amino acids long. Per the germline V gene, CDR1 is MGHRA and CDR2 is YSYEKL. V lost 2 bases and J 7 bases, leaving 15 bases between the germline ends.

In its sample, this clonotype was seen a few times. V and J are TRBV11-2 and TRBJ1-1, with 11 bases aligning to TRBD1. The CDR3 length is 15 residues. Germline V gene data show CDR1 as SGHAT and CDR2 as FQNNGV. V dropped 5 bases and J dropped 5; count of bases not matched to a gene: 7. CDR3: CASSPRTGGRTEAFF. Here the CDR3 DNA reads TGTGCCAGCAGCCCACGGACAGGGGGCAGAACTGAAGCTTTCTTT.

This clonotype was recorded many times. The chain carries TRBV7-2 and TRBJ1-6; unclear D gene. V dropped 4 bases and J dropped 0 bases, with 10 bases sitting between them. Germline assignment: CDR1 SGHTA and CDR2 FQGNSA. The CDR3 has 16 amino acids. The CDR3 protein is CASSSLDGSYNSPLHF. CDR3 DNA: TGTGCCAGCAGCTCGTTGGACGGCTCCTATAATTCACCCCTCCACTTT.

The gene calls are TRBV6-2 or TRBV6-3 and TRBJ2-3, with 9 bases lining up with TRBD2. V gave up 4 bases and J gave up 6 bases; unmatched junction bases: 5. The germline CDR1 and CDR2 sequences are MNHEY and SVGEGT. The CDR3 extends over 14 amino acids. The CDR3 region has the DNA TGTGCCAGCAGTTTGGGACTAGCCAGCGATACGCAGTATTTT. As protein: CASSLGLASDTQYF.

The chain couples TRBV10-3 to TRBJ1-3; 7 positions agree with TRBD1. The CDR3 extends over 14 amino acids. The ends lost 4 bases at V and 3 bases at J; junction bases unmatched: 3. In germline, CDR1 is ENHRY, CDR2 SYGVKD. The CDR3 region is CAISARDSGNTIYF. DNA for the CDR3: TGTGCCATCAGTGCGAGGGACAGTGGAAACACCATATATTTT.